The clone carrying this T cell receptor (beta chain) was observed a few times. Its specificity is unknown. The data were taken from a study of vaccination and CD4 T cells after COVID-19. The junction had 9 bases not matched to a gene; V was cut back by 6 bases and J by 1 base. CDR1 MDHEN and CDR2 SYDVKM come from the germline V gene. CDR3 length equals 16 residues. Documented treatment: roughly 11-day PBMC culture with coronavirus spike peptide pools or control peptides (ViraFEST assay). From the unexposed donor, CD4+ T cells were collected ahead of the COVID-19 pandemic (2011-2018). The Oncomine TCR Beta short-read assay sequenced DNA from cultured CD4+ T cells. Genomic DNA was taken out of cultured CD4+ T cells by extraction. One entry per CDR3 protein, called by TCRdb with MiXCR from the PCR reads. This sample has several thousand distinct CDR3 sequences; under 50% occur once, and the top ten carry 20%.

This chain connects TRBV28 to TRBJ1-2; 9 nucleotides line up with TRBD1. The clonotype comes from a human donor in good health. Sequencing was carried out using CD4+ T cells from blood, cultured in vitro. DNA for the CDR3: TGTGCCAGCAGAGAAACGGGGACAGGGAATAACTATGGCTACACCTTC. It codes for CASRETGTGNNYGYTF.